The 6 T cell receptor beta chains reported below all come from one sample, sequenced in a study of blood T cell repertoires in COVID-19. Clones were sequenced by immunoSEQ multiplex PCR, and TCRdb holds only the in-frame ones, with some missing. The table lists roughly 250,000 clones, around 88% of them singletons. What was sequenced was peripheral blood. Every receptor here comes from a man aged 30 to 45 with acute or convalescent COVID-19.

The CDR3 nucleotides read TGTGCCAGCAGCTTTCTCCAGGCCGAGCAGTACTTC. This codes for CASSFLQAEQYF. The J gene is TRBJ2-7, the V gene TRBV5-6; D call uncertain. This CDR3 has 12 residues. Trimming took 2 bases from V and 6 from J, leaving 9 bases between them. CDR1 SGHDT and CDR2 YYEEEE come from the germline V gene.

The chain couples TRBV30 to TRBJ2-2; TRBD1 matches 8 bases. Germline CDR1 and CDR2: GTSNPN and SVGIG (reference sequence). The CDR3 contains 15 residues. The trim removed 8 bases at V and 1 base at J, leaving 9 bases unmatched. The CDR3 reads CAGTPGTGNTGELFF. The CDR3 DNA reads TGTGCCGGGACCCCCGGGACAGGGAACACCGGGGAGCTGTTTTTT. Complete variable domain (other parts from reference TRBV30 and TRBJ2-2): SQTIHQWPATLVQPVGSPLSLECTVEGTSNPNLYWYRQAAGRGLQLLFYSVGIGQISSEVPQNLSASRPQDRQFILSSKKLLLSDSGFYLCAGTPGTGNTGELFFGEGSRLTVL.

The chain links TRBV5-1 to TRBJ2-2; maybe TRBD1 (6 bases). Germline loops: CDR1 SGHRS, CDR2 YFSETQ. V was shortened by 2 bases and J by 4 bases, with 9 bases between the two germline ends. This CDR3 contains 14 residues. The CDR3 sequence is CASSFRDTTGELFF. Here the CDR3 DNA reads TGCGCCAGCAGCTTCCGGGACACCACCGGGGAGCTGTTTTTT. Full variable domain (rest looked up from reference TRBV5-1 and TRBJ2-2): KAGVTQTPRYLIKTRGQQVTLSCSPISGHRSVSWYQQTPGQGLQFLFEYFSETQRNKGNFPGRFSGRQFSNSRSEMNVSTLELGDSALYLCASSFRDTTGELFFGEGSRLTVL.

This clone was seen once. The chain has TRBV28 and TRBJ1-1; 10 bases line up with TRBD1. This CDR3 is 14 amino acids long. With 3 bases clipped from V and 11 bases from J, the junction kept 9 bases outside the gene matches. The germline V gene encodes CDR1 MDHEN and CDR2 SYDVKM. The CDR3 spells CASSLGTGAFWAFF. The DNA for the CDR3 is TGTGCCAGCAGTTTGGGGACAGGGGCATTTTGGGCTTTCTTT. Combining the CDR3 with reference TRBV28 and TRBJ1-1 gives the whole variable domain DVKVTQSSRYLVKRTGEKVFLECVQDMDHENMFWYRQDPGLGLRLIYFSYDVKMKEKGDIPEGYSVSREKKERFSLILESASTNQTSMYLCASSLGTGAFWAFFGQGTRLTVV.

The chain joins TRBV5-4 to TRBJ2-5; 8 positions match TRBD1. The ends lost 3 bases at V and 2 bases at J; junction bases unmatched: 3. Germline V CDR1 and CDR2: SGHNT, YYREEE (reference sequence). The CDR3 extends over 14 amino acids. The CDR3 DNA reads as TGTGCCAGCAGCTGGGACAGGAGACAAGAGACCCAGTACTTC. This translates into CASSWDRRQETQYF.

The J gene is TRBJ1-1, the V gene TRBV15, with D hard to call. Germline values: CDR1 LNHNV, CDR2 YYDKDF (reference sequence). V lost 5 bases, J lost 10 bases, and 17 bases lay in between. This CDR3 comprises 13 residues. Here the CDR3 reads CATSPTRNSRAFF. CDR3 nucleotides: TGTGCCACCAGCCCCACGCGGAACTCCCGAGCTTTCTTT.